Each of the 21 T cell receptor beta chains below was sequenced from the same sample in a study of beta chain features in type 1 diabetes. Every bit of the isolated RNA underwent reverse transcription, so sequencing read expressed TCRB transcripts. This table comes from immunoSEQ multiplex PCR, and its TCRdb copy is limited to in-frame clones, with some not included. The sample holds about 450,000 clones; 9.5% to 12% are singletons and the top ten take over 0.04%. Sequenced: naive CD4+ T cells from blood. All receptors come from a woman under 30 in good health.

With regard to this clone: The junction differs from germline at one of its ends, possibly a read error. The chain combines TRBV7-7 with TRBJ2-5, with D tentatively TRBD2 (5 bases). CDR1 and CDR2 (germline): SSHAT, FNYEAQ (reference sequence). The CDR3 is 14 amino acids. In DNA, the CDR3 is TGTGCTAGCAGCTTAGGCGGAGGCGGGGAGACCCAGTACTTC. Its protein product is CASSLGGGGETQYF.

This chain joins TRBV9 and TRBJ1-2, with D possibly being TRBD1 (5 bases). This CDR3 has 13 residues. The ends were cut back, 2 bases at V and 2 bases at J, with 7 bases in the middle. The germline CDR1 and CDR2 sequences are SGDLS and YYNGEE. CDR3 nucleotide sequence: TGTGCCAGCAGCGTGGACATCAACTATGGCTACACCTTC. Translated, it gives CASSVDINYGYTF.

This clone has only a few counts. The CDR3 loop reads CSVERGSGANVLTF. The CDR3 bases are TGCAGCGTTGAAAGGGGATCTGGGGCCAACGTCCTGACTTTC. This sequence joins TRBV29-1 and TRBJ2-6; D possibly corresponds to TRBD1 (5 bases). The V end was cut by 2 bases, the J end by 1 base, with 6 bases between. Germline values: CDR1 SQVTM, CDR2 ANQGSEA. The CDR3 sequence is 14 residues long.

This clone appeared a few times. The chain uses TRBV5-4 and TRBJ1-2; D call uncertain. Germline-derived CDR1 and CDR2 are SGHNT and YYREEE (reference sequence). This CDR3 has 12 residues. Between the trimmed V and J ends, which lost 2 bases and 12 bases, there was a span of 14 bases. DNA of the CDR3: TGTGCCAGCAGCTTCAGCGGACTAATCCACACCTTC. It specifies CASSFSGLIHTF.

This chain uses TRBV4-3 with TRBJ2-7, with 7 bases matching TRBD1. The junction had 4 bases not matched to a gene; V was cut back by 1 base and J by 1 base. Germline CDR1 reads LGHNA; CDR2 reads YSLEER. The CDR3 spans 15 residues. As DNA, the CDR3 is TGCGCCAGCAGCCAAGTCCTGGACAGGTCCTACGAGCAGTACTTC. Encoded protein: CASSQVLDRSYEQYF.

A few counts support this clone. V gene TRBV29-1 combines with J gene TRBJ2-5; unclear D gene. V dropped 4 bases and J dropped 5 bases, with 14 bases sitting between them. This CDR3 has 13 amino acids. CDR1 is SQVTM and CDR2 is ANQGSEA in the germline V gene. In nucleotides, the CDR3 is TGCAGCGTTGGATGGGTCTATAGGGAGACCCAGTACTTC. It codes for CSVGWVYRETQYF.

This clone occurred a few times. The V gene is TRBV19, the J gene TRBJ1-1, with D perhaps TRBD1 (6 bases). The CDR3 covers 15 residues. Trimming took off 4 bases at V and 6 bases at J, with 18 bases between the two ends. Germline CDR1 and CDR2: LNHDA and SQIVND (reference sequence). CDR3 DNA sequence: TGTGCCAGTAGTACCGGGTCCCAGGGGAAGGCTGAAGCTTTCTTT. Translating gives CASSTGSQGKAEAFF.

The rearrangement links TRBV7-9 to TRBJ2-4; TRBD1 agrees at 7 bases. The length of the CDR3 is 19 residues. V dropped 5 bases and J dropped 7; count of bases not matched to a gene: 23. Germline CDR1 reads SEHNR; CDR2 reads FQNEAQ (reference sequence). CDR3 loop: CASSPGQVPQLRTLNIQYF. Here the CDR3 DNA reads TGTGCCAGCAGCCCAGGACAGGTCCCCCAACTAAGGACACTTAACATTCAGTACTTC. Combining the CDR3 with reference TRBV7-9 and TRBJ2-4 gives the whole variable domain DTGVSQNPRHKITKRGQNVTFRCDPISEHNRLYWYRQTLGQGPEFLTYFQNEAQLEKSRLLSDRFSAERPKGSFSTLEIQRTEQGDSAMYLCASSPGQVPQLRTLNIQYFGAGTRLSVL.

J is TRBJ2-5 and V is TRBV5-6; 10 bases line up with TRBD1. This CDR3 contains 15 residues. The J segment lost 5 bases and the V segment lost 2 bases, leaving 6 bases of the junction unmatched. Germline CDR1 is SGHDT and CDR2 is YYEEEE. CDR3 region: CASSLGTGAAETQYF. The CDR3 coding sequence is TGTGCCAGCAGCTTAGGGACAGGGGCTGCGGAGACCCAGTACTTC.

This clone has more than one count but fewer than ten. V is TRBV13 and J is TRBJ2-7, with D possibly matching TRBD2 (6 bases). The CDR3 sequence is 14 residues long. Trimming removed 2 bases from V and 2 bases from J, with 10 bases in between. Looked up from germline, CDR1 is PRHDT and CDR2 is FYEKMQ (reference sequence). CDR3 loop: CASSLRRGPYEQYF. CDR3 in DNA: TGTGCCAGCAGCTTACGGCGGGGCCCCTACGAGCAGTACTTC.

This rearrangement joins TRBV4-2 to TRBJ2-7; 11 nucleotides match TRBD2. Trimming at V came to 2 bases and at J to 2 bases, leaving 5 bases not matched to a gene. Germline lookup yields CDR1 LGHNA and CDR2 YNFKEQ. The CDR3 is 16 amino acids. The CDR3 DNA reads TGTGCCAGCAGCCAACGGACTAGCGGGCGACCCTACGAGCAGTACTTC. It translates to CASSQRTSGRPYEQYF.

The CDR3 nucleotides read TGTGCCAGCAGTTTTCTCCGGGCGGGGGCTAGCACAGATACGCAGTATTTT. Residues: CASSFLRAGASTDTQYF. J is TRBJ2-3 and V is TRBV28; weak D call: TRBD2 (7 bases). Germline CDR1 and CDR2: MDHEN and SYDVKM. This CDR3 region has 17 residues. Trimming removed 3 bases from V and 0 bases from J, with 16 bases in between.

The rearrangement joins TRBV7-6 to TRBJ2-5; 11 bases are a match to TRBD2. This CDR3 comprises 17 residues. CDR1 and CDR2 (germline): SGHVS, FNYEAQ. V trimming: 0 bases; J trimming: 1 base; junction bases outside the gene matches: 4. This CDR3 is CASSLAFTSGGQETQYF. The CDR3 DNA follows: TGTGCCAGCAGCTTAGCCTTCACTAGCGGGGGCCAAGAGACCCAGTACTTC.

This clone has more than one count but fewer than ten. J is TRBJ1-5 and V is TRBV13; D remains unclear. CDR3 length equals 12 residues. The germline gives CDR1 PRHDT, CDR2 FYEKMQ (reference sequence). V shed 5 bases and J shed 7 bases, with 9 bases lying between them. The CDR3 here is CASSLMGQPQHF. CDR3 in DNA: TGTGCCAGCAGCCTAATGGGACAGCCCCAGCATTTT.

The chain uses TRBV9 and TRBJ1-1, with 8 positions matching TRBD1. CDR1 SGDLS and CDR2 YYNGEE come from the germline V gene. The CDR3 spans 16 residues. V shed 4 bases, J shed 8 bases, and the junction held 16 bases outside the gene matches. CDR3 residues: CASSQSIGQGPPEAFF. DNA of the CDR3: TGTGCCAGCAGCCAATCTATAGGACAGGGACCGCCGGAAGCTTTCTTT.

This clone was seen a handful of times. In nucleotides, the CDR3 is TGTGCCAGCAGCGTAGAGAGACAGAACACCGGGGAGCTGTTTTTT. It codes for CASSVERQNTGELFF. The rearrangement links TRBV9 to TRBJ2-2; no definite D call. Germline V lookup: CDR1 SGDLS, CDR2 YYNGEE. CDR3 length equals 15 residues. V was trimmed by 0 bases and J by 1 base, leaving 7 bases between them.

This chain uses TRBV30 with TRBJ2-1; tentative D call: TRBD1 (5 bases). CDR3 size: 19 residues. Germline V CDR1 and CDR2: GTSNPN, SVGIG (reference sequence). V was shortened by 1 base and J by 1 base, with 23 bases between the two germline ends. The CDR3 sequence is CAWSGAIKTRALSYNEQFF. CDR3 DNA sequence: TGTGCCTGGAGTGGAGCCATCAAAACCAGGGCTTTATCCTACAATGAGCAGTTCTTC.

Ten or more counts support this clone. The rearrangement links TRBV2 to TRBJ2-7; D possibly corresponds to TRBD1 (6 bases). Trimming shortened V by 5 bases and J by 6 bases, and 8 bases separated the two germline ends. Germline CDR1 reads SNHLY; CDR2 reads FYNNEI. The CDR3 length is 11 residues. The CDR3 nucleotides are TGTGCCAGCAGTTTGACAGGCGAGCAGTACTTC. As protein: CASSLTGEQYF.

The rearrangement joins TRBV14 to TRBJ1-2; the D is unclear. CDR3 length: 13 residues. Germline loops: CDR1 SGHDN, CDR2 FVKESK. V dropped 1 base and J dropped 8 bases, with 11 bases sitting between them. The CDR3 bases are TGTGCCAGCAGCCAAGTACAGCTCGCGGGCTACACCTTC. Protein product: CASSQVQLAGYTF.

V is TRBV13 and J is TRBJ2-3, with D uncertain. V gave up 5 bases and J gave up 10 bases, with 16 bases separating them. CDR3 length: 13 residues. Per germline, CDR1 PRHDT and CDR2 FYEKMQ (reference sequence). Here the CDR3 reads CASSGPGDPAQYF. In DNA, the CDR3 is TGTGCCAGCAGCGGGCCCGGAGACCCCGCGCAGTATTTT.

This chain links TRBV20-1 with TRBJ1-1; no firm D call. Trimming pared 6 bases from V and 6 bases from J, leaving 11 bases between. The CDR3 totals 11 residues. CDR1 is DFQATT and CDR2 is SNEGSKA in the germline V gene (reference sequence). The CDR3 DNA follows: TGCAGTGCCCTAGGTAGGTCTGAAGCTTTCTTT. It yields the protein CSALGRSEAFF.